This entry lists 21 T cell receptor beta chains sequenced from one sample in a study of T cell responses to AZD1222 COVID-19 vaccine. Assay used: immunoSEQ multiplex PCR; TCRdb lists only in-frame clones, some missing. The data hold 110,000 to 150,000 clones, with 80% to 95% observed a single time. This specimen consisted of peripheral blood, obtained on day 0 of AZD1222 vaccination. The receptors derive from an adult in good health.

This clone appeared a few times. This chain connects TRBV6-6 to TRBJ2-4, with D possibly TRBD1 on 7 matching bases. Trimming stripped 6 bases from V and 4 bases from J, with 19 bases between. CDR1 and CDR2 (germline): MNHNY, SVGAGI (reference sequence). The CDR3 runs 16 residues. CDR3 coding DNA: TGTGCCAGCAGCCGACCCAGGGGGGAAACTAAAAACATTCAGTACTTC. Its translation: CASSRPRGETKNIQYF.

The rearrangement links TRBV12-3 or TRBV12-4 to TRBJ1-1, with TRBD1 as a possible D gene (5 bases). Trimming stripped 5 bases from V and 5 bases from J, with 9 bases between. This CDR3 is built from 12 residues. CDR3 loop: CASSGARTEAFF. DNA for the CDR3: TGTGCCAGCAGTGGGGCGCGGACTGAAGCTTTCTTT.

The genes are TRBV30 and TRBJ2-3; TRBD2 matches at 10 bases. Unmatched junction bases numbered 3, after V lost 1 base and J lost 5 bases. Per germline, CDR1 GTSNPN and CDR2 SVGIG (reference sequence). CDR3 size: 14 residues. The CDR3 nucleotides are TGTGCCTGGAGTGAACTAGCGGGACTAGATACGCAGTATTTT. Protein: CAWSELAGLDTQYF.

V and J are TRBV30 and TRBJ2-3; D is ambiguous. The CDR3 contains 13 residues. In germline, CDR1 is GTSNPN, CDR2 SVGIG (reference sequence). The V end lost 2 bases, the J end lost 4 bases, and 10 bases lay between the germline ends. The CDR3 reads CAWSPLSADTQYF. Here the CDR3 DNA reads TGTGCCTGGAGTCCCCTATCTGCAGATACGCAGTATTTT.

The genes are TRBV6-1 and TRBJ2-7; D is undetermined. V was trimmed by 2 bases and J by 3 bases, leaving 5 bases between them. The CDR3 has 12 amino acids. Germline CDR1 and CDR2: MNHNS and SASEGT. The CDR3 spells CASSEPYYEQYF. The CDR3 nucleotides read TGTGCCAGCAGTGAACCCTACTACGAGCAGTACTTC.

The chain employs TRBV5-1 and TRBJ1-2; 7 bases map to TRBD1. V dropped 4 bases and J dropped 4; count of bases not matched to a gene: 10. Per germline, CDR1 SGHRS and CDR2 YFSETQ. The CDR3 has 15 residues. In nucleotides, the CDR3 is TGCGCCAGCAGCCCGGACTCGACAGGGCCCTATGGCTACACCTTC. Translating it yields CASSPDSTGPYGYTF.

The gene calls are TRBV6-5 and TRBJ2-2; unclear D gene. This CDR3 spans 13 amino acids. CDR1 MNHEY and CDR2 SVGAGI come from the germline V gene. V lost 7 bases, J lost 7 bases, and 13 bases lay in between. The CDR3 protein is CASNPRGGGELFF. Written as DNA, the CDR3 is TGTGCCAGCAACCCGCGAGGCGGCGGGGAGCTGTTTTTT.

The chain carries TRBV27 and TRBJ1-6; D not resolved. Per the germline V gene, CDR1 is MNHEY and CDR2 is SMNVEV (reference sequence). The ends were cut back, 3 bases at V and 7 bases at J, with 10 bases in the middle. The CDR3 has 14 amino acids. CDR3 sequence: CASSFTPQNSPLHF. CDR3 DNA sequence: TGTGCCAGCAGTTTTACACCGCAGAATTCACCCCTCCACTTT.

The rearrangement uses TRBV6-5 and TRBJ2-5; TRBD2 matches at 7 bases. The CDR3 extends over 11 amino acids. The V gene end was trimmed by 8 bases and the J gene end by 4 bases; junction bases not matched to a gene: 1. Germline loops: CDR1 MNHEY, CDR2 SVGAGI. In DNA, the CDR3 is TGTGCCAGCGGGGGGGGAGAGACCCAGTACTTC. It is translated as CASGGGETQYF.

The V and J genes are TRBV12-5 and TRBJ1-6, with D perhaps matching TRBD1 (6 bases). This CDR3 has 14 residues. Deletions cut 6 bases from V and 9 bases from J, with 15 bases between. The germline gives CDR1 LGHNT, CDR2 FRNRAP. The CDR3 DNA reads TGTGCTAGTGGCCTGGACAGAGGGCTTTCACCCCTCCACTTT. It specifies CASGLDRGLSPLHF. The full variable domain, its missing parts supplied by reference TRBV12-5 and TRBJ1-6, is DARVTQTPRHKVTEMGQEVTMRCQPILGHNTVFWYRQTMMQGLELLAYFRNRAPLDDSGMPKDRFSAEMPDATLATLKIQPSEPRDSAVYFCASGLDRGLSPLHFGNGTRLTVT.

The chain recombines TRBV19 with TRBJ2-1, with D perhaps TRBD2 (7 bases). The germline V and J ends were trimmed by 1 base and 6 bases, with 28 bases remaining between them. This CDR3 is 20 amino acids long. Per the germline V gene, CDR1 is LNHDA and CDR2 is SQIVND (reference sequence). The DNA for the CDR3 is TGTGCCAGTAGTATAGGACGGAAAGGAAAAGGGGGGAGGGCCCTCAATGAGCAGTTCTTC. Its translation: CASSIGRKGKGGRALNEQFF. Full variable domain (outside the CDR3, taken from reference TRBV19 and TRBJ2-1): DGGITQSPKYLFRKEGQNVTLSCEQNLNHDAMYWYRQDPGQGLRLIYYSQIVNDFQKGDIAEGYSVSREKKESFPLTVTSAQKNPTAFYLCASSIGRKGKGGRALNEQFFGPGTRLTVL.

The rearrangement links TRBV9 to TRBJ1-5; D unresolved. Germline CDR1 reads SGDLS; CDR2 reads YYNGEE. The V gene lost 0 bases and the J gene lost 3 bases, with 7 bases spanning the gap. The CDR3 has 14 amino acids. The CDR3 sequence is CASSVDAVNQPQHF. The CDR3 bases are TGTGCCAGCAGCGTAGATGCGGTCAATCAGCCCCAGCATTTT.

The rearrangement links TRBV28 to TRBJ1-5; 9 bases line up with TRBD1. V shed 4 bases and J 6 bases; nucleotides not matched to a gene: 7. CDR3 length: 15 amino acids. The germline CDR1 and CDR2 sequences are MDHEN and SYDVKM. The CDR3 loop is CASSSTGGMFQPQHF. CDR3 DNA: TGTGCCAGCAGTTCGACAGGGGGAATGTTTCAGCCCCAGCATTTT. The whole variable domain, filled in from reference TRBV28 and TRBJ1-5, reads DVKVTQSSRYLVKRTGEKVFLECVQDMDHENMFWYRQDPGLGLRLIYFSYDVKMKEKGDIPEGYSVSREKKERFSLILESASTNQTSMYLCASSSTGGMFQPQHFGDGTRLSIL.

The V call is TRBV6-5, the J call TRBJ2-5, with a possible D match to TRBD2 (6 bases). Trimming left V 11 bases short and J 4 bases short, with 11 bases between. The CDR3 has 11 amino acids. Germline loops: CDR1 MNHEY, CDR2 SVGAGI. Here the CDR3 DNA reads TGTGCCGGCGGGACCCTAGAGACCCAGTACTTC. It specifies CAGGTLETQYF.

The J gene is TRBJ1-6, the V gene TRBV3-1 (or the pseudogene TRBV3-2); possibly TRBD1 for D (6 bases). Looked up from germline, CDR1 is LGHDT and CDR2 is YNNKEL (reference sequence). The CDR3 length is 14 residues. Trimming left V 4 bases short and J 6 bases short, with 10 bases between. Here the CDR3 reads CASSRTALNSPLHF. DNA of the CDR3: TGTGCCAGCAGCCGGACAGCGCTTAATTCACCCCTCCACTTT.

The gene calls are TRBV18 and TRBJ1-5, with no clear D. There are 14 residues in the CDR3. Per the germline V gene, CDR1 is KGHSH and CDR2 is LQKENI. The V end lost 1 base, the J end lost 9 bases, and 13 bases lay between the germline ends. CDR3 residues: CASSPQNTRPPQHF. CDR3 nucleotide sequence: TGTGCCAGCTCACCACAGAATACCAGGCCGCCCCAGCATTTT.

The chain uses TRBV24-1 and TRBJ2-1; D remains ambiguous. This CDR3 contains 13 residues. Per the germline V gene, CDR1 is KGHDR and CDR2 is SFDVKD. V lost 3 bases and J lost 10, with 12 bases in between. Written as DNA, the CDR3 is TGTGCCACCAGTGATCCCCCTGGATGGGAGCAGTTCTTC. Its translation is CATSDPPGWEQFF.

The sample holds one count of this clone. This sequence joins TRBV30 and TRBJ1-5, with a weak D call TRBD1 (5 bases). Germline CDR1 and CDR2: GTSNPN and SVGIG (reference sequence). The CDR3 is made up of 14 amino acids. V lost 1 base and J 4 bases, leaving 11 bases between the germline ends. The CDR3 sequence is CAWSAQVSNQPQHF. CDR3 DNA sequence: TGTGCCTGGAGTGCACAGGTGTCAAATCAGCCCCAGCATTTT.

The chain combines TRBV3-1 (or the pseudogene TRBV3-2) with TRBJ2-5; D gene uncertain. Trimming stripped 5 bases from V and 5 bases from J, with 9 bases between. The CDR3 consists of 12 residues. Germline CDR1 reads LGHDT; CDR2 reads YNNKEL (reference sequence). The CDR3 DNA is TGTGCCAGCAGCTATAGGAGTGAGACCCAGTACTTC. This translates into CASSYRSETQYF.

The chain recombines TRBV25-1 with TRBJ2-2, with D unclear. Per germline, CDR1 MGHDK and CDR2 SYGVNS. Between the trimmed V and J ends, which lost 1 base and 6 bases, there was a span of 9 bases. The CDR3 has 14 amino acids. The CDR3 reads CASSESFWAGELFF. The CDR3 DNA follows: TGTGCCAGCAGTGAATCCTTCTGGGCCGGGGAGCTGTTTTTT.

This rearrangement joins TRBV28 to TRBJ2-2; 9 bases fit TRBD2. V was clipped by 6 bases and J by 9 bases; unmatched bases: 5. This CDR3 has 13 residues. The germline gives CDR1 MDHEN, CDR2 SYDVKM. The CDR3 DNA is TGTGCCAGCAGGCTTAGCGGGAGCTGGGAGCTGTTTTTT. Protein product: CASRLSGSWELFF.